The present entry profiles one TCR beta chain with its context. Its antigen is unidentified. This sample is drawn from a study of cytomegalovirus exposure and HLA in healthy donors. Across the whole study: In an early release, HLA-typed donors contributed 90 million or so unique TCR sequences. Study-level points and caveats: Researchers counted 180 or so TCR beta chains as cytomegalovirus-associated.

The ends lost 5 bases at V and 4 bases at J; junction bases unmatched: 10. The germline V gene encodes CDR1 LNHDA and CDR2 SQIVND (reference sequence). The CDR3 loop spans 15 amino acids. 13 Jbeta primers and 60 Vbeta primers were used for the PCR. Using immunoSEQ multiplex PCR, the repertoire was profiled, and TCRdb retains in-frame clones only, with some absent. The data contain some 200,000 clones, about 85% of them singletons. The chain links TRBV19 to TRBJ1-2; TRBD1 agrees at 7 bases. Sequencing input: PBMCs. This clonotype originated in a male donor in good health and CMV-seropositive. The CDR3 DNA reads TGTGCCAGTAGTCCGACTCGGACAGGTAGCTATGGCTACACCTTC. Translated, it gives CASSPTRTGSYGYTF.